This TCR beta chain was captured in a study of blood T cell repertoires in COVID-19. The table came from immunoSEQ multiplex PCR; TCRdb's copy has only in-frame clones and leaves some out. The sample includes 80,000 to 95,000 clones, around 90% seen only once; the top ten take about 3%. V was pared by 0 bases and J by 0 bases, with 10 bases between. Germline CDR1 reads SGHRS; CDR2 reads YFSETQ. The CDR3 contains 17 residues. The TCR was taken from a woman aged 45-59 years with active or convalescent COVID-19. The chain combines TRBV5-1 with TRBJ2-6; possibly TRBD2 for D (5 bases). Sequencing input: peripheral blood. The CDR3 region is CASSLASSSSGANVLTF. CDR3 DNA sequence: TGCGCCAGCAGCTTGGCTAGCAGTTCCTCTGGGGCCAACGTCCTGACTTTC.